This TCR beta chain was captured in a study of blood T cell repertoires in COVID-19. Study context: Nucleic acid was either cDNA or gDNA, and it came from T cells, B-cell-depleted T cells, or PBMCs.

The germline V gene has CDR1 SNHLY and CDR2 FYNNEI. The length of the CDR3 is 11 residues. The protocol was immunoSEQ multiplex PCR, while the TCRdb copy is restricted to in-frame clones and leaves out a portion. In the table there are roughly 120,000 clones, roughly 84% of which are singletons. This clone has ten or more counts. A read error may account for a junction end that differs from germline. This TCR was sampled from a woman older than 75 with active or convalescent COVID-19. Sequenced input: peripheral blood. This chain joins TRBV2 and TRBJ2-1; a weak D match, TRBD1 (6 bases). The CDR3 DNA sequence: TGTGCCAGCAGAGAGACAGGTGGTTGGCTCTTC. It is translated as CASRETGGWLF.